A single sample gave rise to the 21 T cell receptor beta chains below, sequenced in a study of cytomegalovirus exposure and HLA in healthy donors. Vbeta (60) and Jbeta (13) primers were used in the PCR. Here immunoSEQ multiplex PCR was the method, and the copy in TCRdb shows in-frame clones only, minus some. This sample has about 140,000 clones, with about three quarters found just once. Sequences were obtained from PBMCs. The receptors were sampled from a man aged 35 to 55 in good health and CMV-seronegative.

The V gene is TRBV4-2, the J gene TRBJ2-7, with 7 positions matching TRBD1. Germline V lookup: CDR1 LGHNA, CDR2 YNFKEQ. Trimming cost V 3 bases and J 2 bases; bases outside gene matches: 7. This CDR3 is 15 amino acids long. In nucleotides, the CDR3 is TGTGCCAGCAGCCAGGGGACAGACTTAACCTACGAGCAGTACTTC. Translating it yields CASSQGTDLTYEQYF.

The J gene is TRBJ2-5, the V gene TRBV19, with 10 bases fitting TRBD1. Germline-derived CDR1 and CDR2 are LNHDA and SQIVND (reference sequence). Trimming at V came to 6 bases and at J to 4 bases, leaving 14 bases not matched to a gene. This CDR3 is 17 amino acids long. The CDR3 bases are TGTGCCAGTAGACCCGGGACAGGGGTTCTTGAAACAGAGACCCAGTACTTC. As protein: CASRPGTGVLETETQYF.

This clone was seen only a few times. V and J are TRBV5-1 and TRBJ2-7; TRBD1 aligns across 11 bases. This CDR3 contains 15 residues. Germline loops: CDR1 SGHRS, CDR2 YFSETQ. V was pared by 2 bases and J by 0 bases, with 1 base of the junction left unmatched. The CDR3 spells CASSLGTGGSYEQYF. The CDR3 DNA reads TGCGCCAGCAGCTTAGGGACAGGGGGCTCCTACGAGCAGTACTTC.

The chain employs TRBV28 and TRBJ2-7, with TRBD2 identical over 9 bases. V lost 1 base and J lost 3; bases outside the gene matches: 7. This CDR3 has 16 amino acids. Germline CDR1 reads MDHEN; CDR2 reads SYDVKM. The CDR3 coding sequence is TGTGCCAGCAGTTTATCTTTGGGACTAGCCCTCTACGAGCAGTACTTC. Translation: CASSLSLGLALYEQYF.

The chain combines TRBV2 with TRBJ2-2, with 10 bases aligning to TRBD2. CDR1 and CDR2 (germline): SNHLY, FYNNEI. Trimming took 6 bases from V and 2 from J; bases not matched to a gene: 9. The CDR3 runs to 17 residues. CDR3 amino acids: CASSDLTSGVNTGELFF. CDR3 nucleotide sequence: TGTGCCAGCAGCGATCTTACTAGCGGGGTAAACACCGGGGAGCTGTTTTTT.

The V and J genes are TRBV27 and TRBJ2-1, with TRBD2 matching over 10 bases. Trimming at V came to 5 bases and at J to 4 bases, leaving 14 bases not matched to a gene. The CDR3 contains 18 residues. Germline assignment: CDR1 MNHEY and CDR2 SMNVEV (reference sequence). CDR3 sequence (DNA): TGTGCCAGCAGTATTCTCCCTCTGACTAGCGGGTTTTACAATGAGCAGTTCTTC. Encoded protein: CASSILPLTSGFYNEQFF.

This chain uses TRBV30 with TRBJ1-4; maybe TRBD1 (5 bases). CDR3 length equals 14 residues. V dropped 0 bases and J dropped 4 bases, with 9 bases sitting between them. Germline CDR1 GTSNPN, CDR2 SVGIG (reference sequence). The CDR3 DNA follows: TGTGCCTGGAGTGTAGCAGGGATTAATGAAAAACTGTTTTTT. Protein product: CAWSVAGINEKLFF.

V usage is TRBV7-8 and J usage is TRBJ2-2; D not certain. Germline V lookup: CDR1 SGHVS, CDR2 FQNEAQ. The CDR3 extends over 16 amino acids. V shed 4 bases and J shed 4 bases, with 16 bases lying between them. CDR3 DNA: TGTGCCAGCAGCTCACCCCCCGGGTCGGGCACCGGGGAGCTGTTTTTT. Its protein is CASSSPPGSGTGELFF.

The chain is built from TRBV6-5 and TRBJ2-3; 9 bases line up with TRBD1. V shed 8 bases, J shed 5 bases, and the junction held 11 bases outside the gene matches. The CDR3 totals 15 residues. From germline, CDR1 is MNHEY and CDR2 SVGAGI. CDR3 sequence: CASWDREGHKDTQYF. CDR3 coding DNA: TGTGCCAGCTGGGACAGGGAGGGACACAAAGATACGCAGTATTTT.

The V call is TRBV28, the J call TRBJ1-6; 8 nucleotides match TRBD1. The trim removed 4 bases at V and 6 bases at J, leaving 5 bases unmatched. Germline CDR1 MDHEN, CDR2 SYDVKM. The CDR3 has 15 residues. CDR3 sequence: CASSSTGVGNSPLHF. In nucleotides, the CDR3 is TGTGCCAGCAGTTCGACAGGGGTGGGTAATTCACCCCTCCACTTT.

A word on this clone: Its ends do not fully match the called genes, so a read error is possible. The gene calls are TRBV5-8 and TRBJ2-6; D is possibly TRBD2 (6 bases). CDR3 size: 13 residues. Germline-derived CDR1 and CDR2 are SGHTS and YDEGEE. In nucleotides, the CDR3 is TGTGCCAGCAGTTCCCGCGGGGCCAACGGCCTGACTTTC. This translates into CASSSRGANGLTF.

About this clone: The junction shows a germline mismatch at one end, possibly a read error. The rearrangement joins TRBV7-9 to TRBJ2-2; TRBD1 matches at 9 bases. The CDR3 contains 17 residues. Germline CDR1 and CDR2: SEHNR and FQNEAQ (reference sequence). The CDR3 nucleotides read TGTTCCAGCAGCCTCCCCCGGGACAGGGCTAACACCGGGGAGCTGTTTTTT. It is translated as CSSSLPRDRANTGELFF.

The chain has TRBV28 and TRBJ2-1, with 8 nucleotides matching TRBD1. V trimming: 6 bases; J trimming: 8 bases; junction bases outside the gene matches: 12. In germline, CDR1 is MDHEN, CDR2 SYDVKM. This CDR3 region has 15 residues. CDR3 DNA sequence: TGTGCCAGCAGCGCTCCTCGGGACAGGCAAGATGAGCAGTTCTTC. It yields the protein CASSAPRDRQDEQFF.

This clone was found a few times. The chain recombines TRBV27 with TRBJ2-7; the D is unclear. The CDR3 spans 14 residues. With 1 base removed from V and 5 bases from J, the gap between germline ends came to 12 bases. In germline, CDR1 is MNHEY, CDR2 SMNVEV (reference sequence). CDR3: CASSLYALTDEQYF. As DNA, the CDR3 is TGTGCCAGCAGTTTATATGCCCTCACGGACGAGCAGTACTTC.

Details on this clone: One junction end disagrees with the germline gene, perhaps due to a read error. The V and J genes are TRBV5-4 and TRBJ2-2; D possibly corresponds to TRBD2 (6 bases). The CDR3 is 16 residues long. CDR1 is SGHNT and CDR2 is YYREEE in the germline V gene (reference sequence). CDR3 protein: CAGSLELAGNTGELFF. As DNA, the CDR3 is TGTGCCGGCAGCTTGGAACTAGCCGGAAACACCGGGGAGCTGTTTTTT.

CDR3 sequence (DNA): TGTGCCAGCAGTTTGACAGGGGCGGATCAGCCCCAGCATTTT. Encoded protein: CASSLTGADQPQHF. The chain joins TRBV28 to TRBJ1-5; 8 bases are a match to TRBD1. The trim removed 3 bases at V and 5 bases at J, leaving 3 bases unmatched. The CDR3 extends over 14 amino acids. The germline gives CDR1 MDHEN, CDR2 SYDVKM.

This sequence joins TRBV6-5 and TRBJ2-7; TRBD2 aligns across 12 bases. Germline CDR1 MNHEY, CDR2 SVGAGI. The CDR3 runs 13 residues. V trimming: 9 bases; J trimming: 5 bases; junction bases outside the gene matches: 5. The CDR3 protein is CASRTSGTNEQYF. In DNA form, the CDR3 reads TGTGCCAGTAGGACTAGCGGGACCAACGAGCAGTACTTC.

This sequence joins TRBV10-2 and TRBJ1-2, with 7 bases aligning to TRBD1. The CDR3 extends over 13 amino acids. With 4 bases clipped from V and 4 bases from J, the junction kept 3 bases outside the gene matches. Germline V gene sequence: CDR1 WSHSY, CDR2 SAAADI. CDR3 protein: CASSGDRSYGYTF. The CDR3 nucleotides are TGCGCCAGCAGTGGGGACAGAAGCTATGGCTACACCTTC.

This chain uses TRBV5-1 with TRBJ2-3; 11 nucleotides align to TRBD2. The ends lost 1 base at V and 0 bases at J; junction bases unmatched: 10. The CDR3 length is 19 residues. Germline CDR1 is SGHRS and CDR2 is YFSETQ. Written as DNA, the CDR3 is TGCGCCAGCAGCTTGAGTTCTCTAGCGGGGGGTTATAGCACAGATACGCAGTATTTT. It encodes CASSLSSLAGGYSTDTQYF.

This chain joins TRBV7-8 and TRBJ2-2; D is perhaps TRBD2 (5 bases). Trimming removed 3 bases from V and 4 bases from J, with 15 bases in between. This CDR3 comprises 16 residues. Germline V gives CDR1 SGHVS, CDR2 FQNEAQ. CDR3 nucleotide sequence: TGTGCCAGCAGCTTGGGAGCCGCGATCGTCACCGGGGAGCTGTTTTTT. It translates to CASSLGAAIVTGELFF.

The chain uses TRBV5-4 and TRBJ2-2, with D possibly TRBD2 on 6 matching bases. CDR1 is SGHNT, CDR2 YYREEE, per germline (reference sequence). V dropped 4 bases and J dropped 8 bases, with 15 bases sitting between them. The CDR3 totals 14 residues. The CDR3 nucleotides read TGTGCCAGCAGCGGGGGTGGAGGGGCAGGGGAGCTGTTTTTT. It is translated as CASSGGGGAGELFF.